What follows are 25 T cell receptor beta chains derived from one specimen sequenced in a study of cytomegalovirus exposure and HLA in healthy donors (dated by TCRdb to about 2017). Libraries were built with the immunoSEQ multiplex PCR assay. The multiplex PCR relied on a mix of 60 forward primers for TCR Vbeta segments and 13 reverse primers for TCR Jbeta segments. TCRdb carries this immuneACCESS record with in-frame sequences only. Its versions omit some clonotypes, under half of them owing to an unresolved V gene in the studies checked, with the rest unexplained. The sample table contains about 130,000 clones; only one count was recorded for roughly 70% of them. Around 4% of the sample is held by the ten biggest clonotypes. Sequenced: PBMCs. These receptors originate from a man aged 30 to 39 in good health and CMV-seronegative.

The rearrangement joins TRBV5-6 to TRBJ1-1, with unresolved D. This CDR3 contains 12 residues. Trimming stripped 2 bases from V and 3 bases from J, with 5 bases between. The germline gives CDR1 SGHDT, CDR2 YYEEEE. CDR3 sequence: CASSFSDTEAFF. The CDR3 region has the DNA TGTGCCAGCAGCTTTTCTGACACTGAAGCTTTCTTT.

The chain combines TRBV1 with TRBJ2-7; no DNA check was done on the table's D call, TRBD1. TRBV1 is a documented pseudogene. The CDR3 extends over 14 amino acids. The CDR3 DNA follows: TGCACCAGCAGCCAAGAAGGGACAGACTACGAGCAGTACTTC. Amino acid sequence: CTSSQEGTDYEQYF.

This clone occurred a few times. This chain uses TRBV7-9 with TRBJ1-2, with 8 bases fitting TRBD1. The CDR3 consists of 14 residues. The junction had 8 bases not matched to a gene; V was cut back by 1 base and J by 10 bases. Germline V gene lookup returns CDR1 SEHNR and CDR2 FQNEAQ (reference sequence). The CDR3 sequence: CASSLVVQGADYTF. CDR3 coding DNA: TGTGCCAGCAGCTTAGTGGTCCAGGGGGCTGACTACACCTTC.

The chain joins TRBV5-1 to TRBJ1-2; D ambiguous. Germline values: CDR1 SGHRS, CDR2 YFSETQ. This CDR3 is built from 13 residues. Trimming shortened V by 5 bases and J by 2 bases, and 10 bases separated the two germline ends. The CDR3 protein is CASRDGINYGYTF. CDR3 nucleotide sequence: TGCGCCAGCAGAGACGGGATAAACTATGGCTACACCTTC.

The V and J genes are TRBV13 and TRBJ1-3; TRBD1 is a possible D gene (6 bases). This CDR3 is 17 amino acids long. CDR1 and CDR2 (germline): PRHDT, FYEKMQ (reference sequence). Trimming stripped 5 bases from V and 0 bases from J, with 17 bases between. The CDR3 region is CASSILTPRGSGNTIYF. The CDR3 DNA sequence: TGTGCCAGCAGCATACTTACCCCCAGGGGCTCTGGAAACACCATATATTTT.

This clone was seen only once. The chain joins TRBV5-4 to TRBJ2-7, with TRBD1 identical over 10 bases. Germline CDR1 SGHNT, CDR2 YYREEE (reference sequence). Trimming at V came to 9 bases and at J to 2 bases, leaving 2 bases not matched to a gene. The CDR3 sequence is 12 residues long. The CDR3 spells CATGQGAYEQYF. The CDR3 DNA reads TGTGCCACCGGACAGGGGGCCTACGAGCAGTACTTC. The complete variable domain, with remaining parts taken from reference TRBV5-4 and TRBJ2-7, reads ETGVTQSPTHLIKTRGQQVTLRCSSQSGHNTVSWYQQALGQGPQFIFQYYREEENGRGNFPPRFSGLQFPNYSSELNVNALELDDSALYLCATGQGAYEQYFGPGTRLTVT.

This clone appeared a few times. The chain carries TRBV5-3 and TRBJ1-5, with TRBD1 as a possible D gene (6 bases). TRBV5-3 is sorted into the ORF group, with uncertain function. The CDR3 consists of 15 residues. V was shortened by 4 bases and J by 6 bases, with 17 bases between the two germline ends. The CDR3 coding sequence is TGTGCCAGAAGCCGGCACCCAGGGGTCACTCAGCCCCAGCATTTT. This sequence encodes CARSRHPGVTQPQHF.

This clone was observed a single time. The chain employs TRBV11-3 and TRBJ2-1; 7 bases are shared with TRBD1. From germline, CDR1 is SGHNT and CDR2 YENEEA. J gave up 9 bases and V 4 bases, and 9 bases lay outside the gene matches. The CDR3 is 14 residues long. In nucleotides, the CDR3 is TGTGCCAGCAGCTCGGGACAGCTTTCGAGTGAGCAGTTCTTC. Protein: CASSSGQLSSEQFF. Drawing the rest from reference TRBV11-3 and TRBJ2-1, the complete variable domain is EAGVVQSPRYKIIEKKQPVAFWCNPISGHNTLYWYLQNLGQGPELLIRYENEEAVDDSQLPKDRFSAERLKGVDSTLKIQPAELGDSAVYLCASSSGQLSSEQFFGPGTRLTVL.

J is TRBJ1-3 and V is TRBV7-6; 7 bases match TRBD1. Germline CDR1 SGHVS, CDR2 FNYEAQ. This CDR3 is 17 amino acids long. V lost 4 bases, J lost 0 bases, and 9 bases stayed unmatched. Here the CDR3 reads CASSSGTAVSSGNTIYF. As DNA, the CDR3 is TGTGCCAGCAGCTCAGGGACAGCCGTGAGCTCTGGAAACACCATATATTTT.

The chain recombines TRBV19 with TRBJ1-1; no firm D call. CDR1 is LNHDA, CDR2 SQIVND, per germline (reference sequence). This CDR3 has 12 amino acids. The V gene lost 6 bases and the J gene lost 3 bases, with 8 bases spanning the gap. CDR3 nucleotides: TGTGCCAGTAGGGCCGCGGACACTGAAGCTTTCTTT. Translation: CASRAADTEAFF.

This sequence joins TRBV7-9 and TRBJ2-7; no reliable D call. Trimming shortened V by 2 bases and J by 4 bases, and 9 bases separated the two germline ends. The length of the CDR3 is 13 residues. Germline CDR1 SEHNR, CDR2 FQNEAQ (reference sequence). In DNA, the CDR3 is TGTGCCAGCAGCTTATCTGAGAGGTACGAGCAGTACTTC. Translation: CASSLSERYEQYF.

The chain uses TRBV9 and TRBJ1-2; the D gene is possibly TRBD1 (6 bases). The CDR3 is 11 amino acids. V lost 5 bases to trimming and J lost 6 bases, with 8 bases between them. Germline V gene sequence: CDR1 SGDLS, CDR2 YYNGEE. CDR3 region: CASRYRDGYTF. As DNA, the CDR3 is TGTGCCAGCAGGTACAGGGATGGCTACACCTTC.

The chain links TRBV9 to TRBJ2-5; 9 bases map to TRBD1. The J call may be incorrect, as the DNA end agrees better with TRBJ2-7. CDR3 length: 15 residues. Germline V lookup: CDR1 SGDLS, CDR2 YYNGEE. CDR3 sequence: CASSPEGTGIHEQYF. CDR3 bases: TGTGCCAGCAGCCCAGAGGGGACAGGGATCCACGAGCAGTACTTC.

The chain recombines TRBV5-1 with TRBJ1-2; 11 bases fit TRBD1. With V trimmed by 3 bases and J by 7 bases, 2 bases remained unmatched. CDR1 and CDR2 from the germline V gene are SGHRS and YFSETQ. The CDR3 covers 13 residues. This CDR3 reads CASSSGTGGGYTF. CDR3 sequence (DNA): TGCGCCAGCAGCTCTGGGACAGGGGGTGGCTACACCTTC.

The chain uses TRBV10-3 and TRBJ2-3; 9 positions match TRBD1. The CDR3 loop spans 16 amino acids. Germline CDR1 and CDR2: ENHRY and SYGVKD. V lost 6 bases, J lost 2 bases, and 9 bases stayed unmatched. This chain's CDR3 is CAIRPLTGGNTDTQYF. In nucleotides, the CDR3 is TGTGCCATCAGGCCCCTAACAGGGGGCAACACAGATACGCAGTATTTT.

This rearrangement joins TRBV5-6 to TRBJ1-1; TRBD1 matches 7 bases. The V and J ends lost 4 bases and 1 base, in that order; junction bases with no gene match: 4. CDR1 is SGHDT and CDR2 is YYEEEE in the germline V gene. This CDR3 has 14 amino acids. CDR3: CASSPDRWNTEAFF. CDR3 coding DNA: TGTGCCAGCAGCCCGGACAGGTGGAACACTGAAGCTTTCTTT.

The rearrangement uses TRBV28 and TRBJ2-3; the match to TRBD1 covers 8 bases. Per germline, CDR1 MDHEN and CDR2 SYDVKM. The CDR3 has 15 residues. V lost 5 bases and J lost 1; bases outside the gene matches: 5. The CDR3 nucleotides are TGTGCCAGCAGTGCGGACAGGGTCGGCACAGATACGCAGTATTTT. This translates into CASSADRVGTDTQYF.

CDR3 bases: TGTGCCAGCAGTCCGACAGGGGACAGGGGCAACTACGAGCAGTACTTC. Its translation: CASSPTGDRGNYEQYF. The rearrangement joins TRBV28 to TRBJ2-7, with 10 bases aligning to TRBD1. Unmatched junction bases numbered 10, after V lost 5 bases and J lost 3 bases. CDR1 MDHEN and CDR2 SYDVKM come from the germline V gene. The CDR3 consists of 16 residues.

A single count supports this clone. This chain uses TRBV4-1 with TRBJ2-1; 11 bases agree with TRBD2. Germline CDR1 MGHRA, CDR2 YSYEKL. The CDR3 is 16 amino acids. The V gene end was trimmed by 4 bases and the J gene end by 2 bases; junction bases not matched to a gene: 4. This CDR3 reads CASSLSSGGTYNEQFF. The CDR3 region has the DNA TGCGCCAGCAGCCTCTCTAGCGGGGGGACCTACAATGAGCAGTTCTTC.

This clone was counted a single time. The chain couples TRBV29-1 to TRBJ1-5; D remains ambiguous. The CDR3 covers 16 residues. V lost 4 bases to trimming and J lost 0 bases, with 16 bases between them. CDR1 and CDR2 (germline): SQVTM, ANQGSEA. CDR3 residues: CSVVAEEGYSNQPQHF. CDR3 in DNA: TGCAGCGTTGTAGCTGAGGAGGGATATAGCAATCAGCCCCAGCATTTT.

The rearrangement links TRBV5-1 to TRBJ2-7, with D possibly TRBD2 on 5 matching bases. CDR1 and CDR2 (germline): SGHRS, YFSETQ. Trimming stripped 4 bases from V and 0 bases from J, with 8 bases between. The CDR3 runs to 13 residues. CDR3 sequence: CASSGRSSYEQYF. CDR3 nucleotide sequence: TGCGCCAGCAGCGGGAGAAGCTCCTACGAGCAGTACTTC.

J is TRBJ2-7 and V is TRBV7-6; a weak D match, TRBD2 (5 bases). In germline, CDR1 is SGHVS, CDR2 FNYEAQ. The V gene lost 5 bases and the J gene lost 5 bases, with 10 bases spanning the gap. The CDR3 loop spans 12 amino acids. CDR3 DNA sequence: TGTGCCAGCAGCGTTGCGGGCGACGAGCAGTACTTC. It specifies CASSVAGDEQYF.

This clone was detected only a few times. In DNA, the CDR3 is TGTGCCAGCAGTTTAACACTGAACACTGAAGCTTTCTTT. This codes for CASSLTLNTEAFF. The chain joins TRBV7-6 to TRBJ1-1, with no clear D. Deletions cut 6 bases from V and 0 bases from J, with 8 bases between. The CDR3 has 13 amino acids. Germline V gives CDR1 SGHVS, CDR2 FNYEAQ.

The chain employs TRBV10-1 and TRBJ2-2; perhaps TRBD2 as D (6 bases). This CDR3 has 16 residues. With 1 base removed from V and 3 bases from J, the gap between germline ends came to 12 bases. CDR1 and CDR2 from the germline V gene are WNHNN and SYGVQD (reference sequence). As DNA, the CDR3 is TGCGCCAGCAGTGAGTGGGGACTCGGGTACACCGGGGAGCTGTTTTTT. It codes for CASSEWGLGYTGELFF.

The table lists this clone with a count of one. This sequence joins TRBV5-4 and TRBJ2-1; 8 positions agree with TRBD2. The CDR3 sequence is 13 residues long. Germline CDR1 is SGHNT and CDR2 is YYREEE (reference sequence). V dropped 5 bases and J dropped 9; count of bases not matched to a gene: 7. The CDR3 nucleotides read TGTGCCAGCAGATCGGGACTAGGGGTTGAGCAGTTCTTC. Translated, it gives CASRSGLGVEQFF.